Presented here are 31 T cell receptor beta chains from one specimen sequenced in a study of blood T cell repertoires in COVID-19. Assay used: immunoSEQ multiplex PCR; TCRdb lists only in-frame clones, some missing. The repertoire holds about 150,000 clones, with around 82% as singletons. Source material: peripheral blood. These receptors were collected from a man between 60 and 75 years old with COVID-19, enrolled during active disease.

This clone was detected only once. The chain couples TRBV25-1 to TRBJ1-5, with D maybe TRBD1 (5 bases). This CDR3 region has 11 residues. Germline-derived CDR1 and CDR2 are MGHDK and SYGVNS. Trimming removed 6 bases from V and 11 bases from J, with 11 bases in between. In DNA, the CDR3 is TGTGCCAGCAGCGGAGGGGCTGCCCAGCATTTT. Protein: CASSGGAAQHF.

The sample holds a few counts of this clone. The genes are TRBV19 and TRBJ2-3; 7 bases align to TRBD1. This CDR3 contains 13 residues. V lost 9 bases to trimming and J lost 4 bases; unmatched junction nucleotides: 7. In germline, CDR1 is LNHDA, CDR2 SQIVND (reference sequence). CDR3 DNA sequence: TGTGCCAGCACAGGGACAGTGCCAGATACGCAGTATTTT. Its protein product is CASTGTVPDTQYF.

This clone was counted once. The CDR3 reads CASTYLGGDYGYTF. In DNA form, the CDR3 reads TGTGCCAGTACCTACCTGGGGGGGGACTATGGCTACACCTTC. The chain recombines TRBV19 with TRBJ1-2; tentative D call: TRBD1 (5 bases). Between the trimmed V and J ends, which lost 7 bases and 3 bases, there was a span of 15 bases. This CDR3 region has 14 residues. From germline, CDR1 is LNHDA and CDR2 SQIVND (reference sequence).

J is TRBJ1-5 and V is TRBV6-5, with TRBD1 matching 10 bases. V trimming: 6 bases; J trimming: 2 bases; junction bases outside the gene matches: 1. The germline gives CDR1 MNHEY, CDR2 SVGAGI. This CDR3 has 14 residues. CDR3 protein: CASSGQGGNQPQHF. The CDR3 nucleotides are TGTGCCAGCAGCGGACAGGGGGGCAATCAGCCCCAGCATTTT.

CDR3 sequence reads: CASSRTGVETQYF. The CDR3 DNA is TGTGCCAGCAGCCGGACAGGGGTAGAGACCCAGTACTTC. The chain couples TRBV6-5 to TRBJ2-5; TRBD1 aligns across 9 bases. In germline, CDR1 is MNHEY, CDR2 SVGAGI. This CDR3 is built from 13 residues. With 6 bases clipped from V and 4 bases from J, the junction kept 3 bases outside the gene matches.

The V gene is TRBV24-1, the J gene TRBJ2-2, with D perhaps TRBD2 (6 bases). V lost 6 bases to trimming and J lost 3 bases, with 16 bases between them. Germline lookup yields CDR1 KGHDR and CDR2 SFDVKD. The CDR3 runs to 16 residues. The CDR3 DNA is TGTGCCACCAGTACCCTCGTAGCGGACTACACCGGGGAGCTGTTTTTT. Amino acid sequence: CATSTLVADYTGELFF.

The chain uses TRBV6-6 and TRBJ1-2, with D unresolved. Trimming shortened V by 2 bases and J by 1 base, and 5 bases separated the two germline ends. The CDR3 has 13 amino acids. CDR1 is MNHNY and CDR2 is SVGAGI in the germline V gene (reference sequence). The CDR3 here is CASSYEGNYGYTF. DNA of the CDR3: TGTGCCAGCAGTTACGAGGGTAACTATGGCTACACCTTC.

As concerns this clone: One end of the junction is discordant with germline, which a read error may explain. The J gene is TRBJ1-2, the V gene TRBV7-3; 9 bases map to TRBD1. Germline CDR1 reads SGHTA; CDR2 reads FQGTGA. The CDR3 is 13 amino acids. The CDR3 DNA sequence: TGTGCCAGCAGCCTAACGACAGGGGGAGGCTACACCTTC. Its translation: CASSLTTGGGYTF.

CDR3 amino acids: CATSRQEGTEAFF. Written as DNA, the CDR3 is TGTGCCACCAGCAGGCAGGAGGGAACTGAAGCTTTCTTT. J is TRBJ1-1 and V is TRBV15; D ambiguous. Trimming left V 3 bases short and J 5 bases short, with 10 bases between. The CDR3 has 13 amino acids. Germline CDR1 LNHNV, CDR2 YYDKDF (reference sequence). The entire variable domain, with the rest obtained from reference TRBV15 and TRBJ1-1, is as follows: DAMVIQNPRYQVTQFGKPVTLSCSQTLNHNVMYWYQQKSSQAPKLLFHYYDKDFNNEADTPDNFQSRRPNTSFCFLDIRSPGLGDTAMYLCATSRQEGTEAFFGQGTRLTVV.

CDR3 nucleotide sequence: TGTGCCAGCAGCTCAGGGGGGATGAACACTGAAGCTTTCTTT. Protein sequence: CASSSGGMNTEAFF. The V call is TRBV7-3, the J call TRBJ1-1; TRBD1 agrees at 7 bases. The CDR3 consists of 14 residues. CDR1 and CDR2 (germline): SGHTA, FQGTGA. Trimming took 4 bases from V and 0 from J; bases not matched to a gene: 2.

The chain combines TRBV7-2 with TRBJ2-5; 8 nucleotides align to TRBD1. With 3 bases clipped from V and 1 base from J, the junction kept 13 bases outside the gene matches. CDR3 size: 18 residues. Germline V gene data show CDR1 as SGHTA and CDR2 as FQGNSA. The CDR3 region is CASSFYPGTGLIQETQYF. The CDR3, as DNA: TGTGCCAGCAGCTTCTACCCCGGGACAGGCCTAATCCAAGAGACCCAGTACTTC.

The chain carries TRBV19 and TRBJ2-7, with 7 bases fitting TRBD1. Germline V gene lookup returns CDR1 LNHDA and CDR2 SQIVND (reference sequence). The CDR3 extends over 13 amino acids. V shed 6 bases and J 4 bases; nucleotides not matched to a gene: 6. CDR3 amino acids: CASRSLQGYEQYF. CDR3 coding DNA: TGTGCCAGTAGGTCTCTACAGGGGTACGAGCAGTACTTC.

To note about this clone: This sample includes further DNA sequences coding for the same CDR3. The chain has TRBV5-1 and TRBJ1-1, with TRBD1 identical over 7 bases. Germline loops: CDR1 SGHRS, CDR2 YFSETQ. The CDR3 runs 14 residues. V shed 0 bases, J shed 1 base, and the junction held 0 bases outside the gene matches. The CDR3 loop is CASSLAGGNTEAFF. CDR3 coding DNA: TGCGCCAGCAGCTTGGCAGGGGGGAACACTGAAGCTTTCTTT.

The chain combines TRBV18 with TRBJ1-1; a possible D gene is TRBD1 (6 bases). The CDR3 runs 15 residues. Germline CDR1 reads KGHSH; CDR2 reads LQKENI. Trimming shortened V by 3 bases and J by 1 base, and 12 bases separated the two germline ends. As DNA, the CDR3 is TGTGCCAGCTCACCGGGGGCACAGGAGAACACTGAAGCTTTCTTT. It codes for CASSPGAQENTEAFF.

This chain joins TRBV7-9 and TRBJ1-5; D is undetermined. The V end was cut by 3 bases, the J end by 0 bases, with 15 bases between. The CDR3 totals 17 residues. Germline-derived CDR1 and CDR2 are SEHNR and FQNEAQ (reference sequence). CDR3 sequence: CASSFFTEANSNQPQHF. The CDR3 DNA reads TGTGCCAGCAGCTTTTTCACCGAGGCGAATAGCAATCAGCCCCAGCATTTT.

The CDR3 DNA is TGTGCCAGCAGCTTAGTCGGGGCCGGGACAGGGTCGACAGATACGCAGTATTTT. It codes for CASSLVGAGTGSTDTQYF. The V call is TRBV7-2, the J call TRBJ2-3; 9 positions agree with TRBD1. The CDR3 covers 18 residues. The germline gives CDR1 SGHTA, CDR2 FQGNSA. V was clipped by 1 base and J by 3 bases; unmatched bases: 11.

The rearrangement links TRBV6-5 to TRBJ1-1, with D possibly matching TRBD1 (6 bases). Trimming shortened V by 4 bases and J by 7 bases, and 13 bases separated the two germline ends. In germline, CDR1 is MNHEY, CDR2 SVGAGI. The CDR3 length is 13 residues. CDR3 amino acids: CASSLGGLGEAFF. CDR3 nucleotides: TGTGCCAGCAGTTTGGGGGGGCTAGGTGAAGCTTTCTTT.

The genes are TRBV13 and TRBJ1-3, with 7 bases lining up with TRBD1. Per germline, CDR1 PRHDT and CDR2 FYEKMQ (reference sequence). V shed 5 bases, J shed 4 bases, and the junction held 5 bases outside the gene matches. The CDR3 totals 14 residues. Here the CDR3 DNA reads TGTGCCAGCAGCCCGAGGGGGCTGGGAAACACCATATATTTT. Amino acids: CASSPRGLGNTIYF.

A single count supports this clone. This chain connects TRBV9 to TRBJ2-4; 12 bases line up with TRBD1. The CDR3 sequence is 19 residues long. Germline CDR1 SGDLS, CDR2 YYNGEE. The J segment lost 2 bases and the V segment lost 4 bases, leaving 13 bases of the junction unmatched. The DNA for the CDR3 is TGTGCCAGCAGCTCATCCGGGACAGGGGGCGCGGTGCCCAAAAACATTCAGTACTTC. Its protein product is CASSSSGTGGAVPKNIQYF.

The V call is TRBV19, the J call TRBJ2-7, with 7 nucleotides matching TRBD1. Germline CDR1 LNHDA, CDR2 SQIVND (reference sequence). V lost 4 bases to trimming and J lost 5 bases; unmatched junction nucleotides: 5. This CDR3 has 13 residues. The DNA of the CDR3 is TGTGCCAGTAGTACCCTGACAGGGAACGAGCAGTACTTC. This sequence encodes CASSTLTGNEQYF.

This chain links TRBV5-6 with TRBJ2-7; D might be TRBD2 (5 bases). The CDR3 contains 14 residues. Germline values: CDR1 SGHDT, CDR2 YYEEEE. V lost 2 bases and J 7 bases, leaving 16 bases between the germline ends. The CDR3 sequence: CASSLLAGIQEQYF. The CDR3 nucleotides read TGTGCCAGCAGCTTACTCGCCGGGATCCAAGAGCAGTACTTC.

V and J are TRBV28 and TRBJ1-5; D is perhaps TRBD1 (5 bases). CDR1 is MDHEN and CDR2 is SYDVKM in the germline V gene. The CDR3 has 17 residues. V lost 6 bases and J 4 bases, leaving 22 bases between the germline ends. The CDR3 nucleotides read TGTGCCAGCAGCCCTCTCCCTGGCAGGGCGGGGAATCAGCCCCAGCATTTT. It yields the protein CASSPLPGRAGNQPQHF.

V usage is TRBV3-1 (or the pseudogene TRBV3-2) and J usage is TRBJ1-2, with 7 bases matching TRBD1. The CDR3 length is 16 residues. Looked up from germline, CDR1 is LGHDT and CDR2 is YNNKEL (reference sequence). V shed 0 bases, J shed 1 base, and the junction held 5 bases outside the gene matches. The CDR3 DNA sequence: TGTGCCAGCAGCCAAGATTTCAACAGGGGTAACTATGGCTACACCTTC. As protein: CASSQDFNRGNYGYTF.

The rearrangement joins TRBV5-4 to TRBJ2-1; 8 positions match TRBD2. V lost 3 bases, J lost 10 bases, and 18 bases stayed unmatched. The germline V gene encodes CDR1 SGHNT and CDR2 YYREEE (reference sequence). CDR3 size: 17 residues. The DNA of the CDR3 is TGTGCCAGCAGCTCGGGGGGGCTTAGGGCCGATTCGCGGGAGCAGTTCTTC. It encodes CASSSGGLRADSREQFF.

The rearrangement joins TRBV2 to TRBJ2-7, with 12 bases lining up with TRBD1. Germline values: CDR1 SNHLY, CDR2 FYNNEI. This CDR3 is 15 amino acids long. Unmatched junction bases numbered 4, after V lost 2 bases and J lost 5 bases. This chain's CDR3 is CASSERGTGGHEQYF. The CDR3 DNA sequence: TGTGCCAGCAGTGAAAGGGGGACAGGGGGCCACGAGCAGTACTTC.

This chain uses TRBV5-4 with TRBJ1-4; D remains ambiguous. Germline V gene data show CDR1 as SGHNT and CDR2 as YYREEE (reference sequence). V lost 6 bases, J lost 5 bases, and 14 bases lay in between. CDR3 length: 14 amino acids. The CDR3 DNA follows: TGTGCCAGCAACCTAGGAGGAAACAATGAAAAACTGTTTTTT. Translating it yields CASNLGGNNEKLFF. Filled out from reference TRBV5-4 and TRBJ1-4, the complete variable domain reads ETGVTQSPTHLIKTRGQQVTLRCSSQSGHNTVSWYQQALGQGPQFIFQYYREEENGRGNFPPRFSGLQFPNYSSELNVNALELDDSALYLCASNLGGNNEKLFFGSGTQLSVL.

The chain has TRBV6-2 or TRBV6-3 and TRBJ1-1, with 11 bases that match TRBD1. Germline values: CDR1 MNHEY, CDR2 SVGEGT. J gave up 5 bases and V 0 bases, and 11 bases lay outside the gene matches. This CDR3 is built from 18 residues. This chain's CDR3 is CASSYSRSPGQGATEAFF. The CDR3 DNA reads as TGTGCCAGCAGTTACTCGAGGTCCCCAGGACAGGGGGCAACTGAAGCTTTCTTT.

The rearrangement uses TRBV7-9 and TRBJ2-1, with D perhaps TRBD2 (6 bases). V was cut by 0 bases and J by 5 bases, with 11 bases left in between. Looked up from germline, CDR1 is SEHNR and CDR2 is FQNEAQ (reference sequence). The CDR3 is 15 residues long. CDR3 DNA: TGTGCCAGCAGCTTAGCGGTGGGAGGAAACAATGAGCAGTTCTTC. Translating it yields CASSLAVGGNNEQFF. The variable domain in full, completed from reference TRBV7-9 and TRBJ2-1, reads DTGVSQNPRHKITKRGQNVTFRCDPISEHNRLYWYRQTLGQGPEFLTYFQNEAQLEKSRLLSDRFSAERPKGSFSTLEIQRTEQGDSAMYLCASSLAVGGNNEQFFGPGTRLTVL.

J is TRBJ1-2 and V is TRBV6-5, with 7 bases identical to TRBD1. After removal of 7 bases from V and 2 bases from J, the junction contained 4 bases not matched to a gene. CDR1 MNHEY and CDR2 SVGAGI come from the germline V gene. The CDR3 covers 13 residues. This CDR3 reads CASTPGQNYGYTF. The CDR3 coding sequence is TGTGCCAGCACCCCGGGACAGAACTATGGCTACACCTTC.

The chain has TRBV12-3 or TRBV12-4 and TRBJ1-2, with D tentatively TRBD1 (5 bases). The ends were cut back, 7 bases at V and 7 bases at J, with 13 bases in the middle. The CDR3 runs 12 residues. The CDR3 DNA reads as TGTGCCAGCACTAGGGGTTTGGGTGGCTACACCTTC. It yields the protein CASTRGLGGYTF.

The chain recombines TRBV7-2 with TRBJ2-7; tentatively, D is TRBD1 (5 bases). V was shortened by 5 bases and J by 2 bases, with 10 bases between the two germline ends. Germline values: CDR1 SGHTA, CDR2 FQGNSA. This CDR3 contains 13 residues. Here the CDR3 DNA reads TGTGCCAGCAGCCTCAGGGCCCCCTACGAGCAGTACTTC. Its protein is CASSLRAPYEQYF.